This T cell receptor beta chain was identified in a study of blood T cells in healthy people across ages. With 6 bases clipped from V and 4 bases from J, the junction kept 16 bases outside the gene matches. This CDR3 region has 16 residues. Germline CDR1 is DFQATT and CDR2 is SNEGSKA (reference sequence). Next came a second PCR, run for about 6 to 12 cycles, which used a sample-barcoded 5' primer along with a J-beta primer mix. TCRdb ran MiXCR on the 5' RACE reads and lists one entry per CDR3 protein. The sample contains 910,000 or so distinct CDR3 sequences, roughly 51% of which appear only once. The sequencing sample was made of blood. This TCR was sampled from an older woman in good health. V and J are TRBV20-1 and TRBJ2-3; 7 bases map to TRBD2. The CDR3 loop reads CSATRGRAVEPDTQYF. The CDR3 nucleotides are TGCAGTGCCACTCGAGGGAGGGCCGTGGAGCCAGATACGCAGTATTTT.